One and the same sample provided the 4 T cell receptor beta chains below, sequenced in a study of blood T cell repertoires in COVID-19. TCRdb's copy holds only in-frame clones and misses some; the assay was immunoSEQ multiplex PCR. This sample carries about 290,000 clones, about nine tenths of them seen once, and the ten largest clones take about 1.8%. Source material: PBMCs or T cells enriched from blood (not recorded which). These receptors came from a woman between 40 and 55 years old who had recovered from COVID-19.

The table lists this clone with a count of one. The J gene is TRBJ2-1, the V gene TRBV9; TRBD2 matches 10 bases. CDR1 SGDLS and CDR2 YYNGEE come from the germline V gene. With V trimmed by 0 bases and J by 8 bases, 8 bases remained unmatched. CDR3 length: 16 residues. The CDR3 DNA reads TGTGCCAGCAGCGTAGCCCTAGCGGGAGCTTATGATGAGCAGTTCTTC. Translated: CASSVALAGAYDEQFF.

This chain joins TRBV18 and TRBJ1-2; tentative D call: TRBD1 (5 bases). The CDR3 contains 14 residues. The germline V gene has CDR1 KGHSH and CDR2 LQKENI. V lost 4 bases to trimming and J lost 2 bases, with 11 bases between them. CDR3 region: CASSRDSANYGYTF. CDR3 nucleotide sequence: TGTGCCAGCTCACGCGACAGTGCCAACTATGGCTACACCTTC.

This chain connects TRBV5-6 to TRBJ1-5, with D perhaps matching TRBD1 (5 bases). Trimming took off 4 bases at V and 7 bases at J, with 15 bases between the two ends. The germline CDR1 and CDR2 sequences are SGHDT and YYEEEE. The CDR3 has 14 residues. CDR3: CASSIWQGRQPQHF. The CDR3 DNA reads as TGTGCCAGCAGCATATGGCAGGGCCGGCAGCCCCAGCATTTT.

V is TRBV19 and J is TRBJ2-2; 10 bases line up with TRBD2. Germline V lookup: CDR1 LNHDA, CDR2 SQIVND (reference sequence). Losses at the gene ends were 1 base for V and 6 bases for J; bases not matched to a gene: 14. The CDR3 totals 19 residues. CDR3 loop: CASSIAGISGGALPGELFF. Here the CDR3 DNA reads TGTGCCAGTAGTATAGCTGGGATCAGCGGGGGGGCCTTGCCCGGGGAGCTGTTTTTT.